This T cell receptor (beta chain) was profiled in a study of blood T cell repertoires in COVID-19. About the research overall: Both acute and convalescent COVID-19 samples were obtained from the United States, Italy and Spain. PBMCs, B-cell-depleted T cells, or T cells provided the cDNA or gDNA that made up the material.

Seattle-derived patients entered the study during active infection and were followed longitudinally. Original processing methods: The assay estimated nucleated cells by amplifying reference gene primers. Using immunoSEQ multiplex PCR, the repertoire was profiled, and TCRdb retains in-frame clones only, with some absent. The D gene and trimming were derived from the DNA, and the V and J assignments and clone size from that table. The sample consists of some 300,000 clones, around 92% of them appearing once. The CDR3 is made up of 14 amino acids. The germline CDR1 and CDR2 sequences are SGDLS and YYNGEE. V was shortened by 4 bases and J by 3 bases, with 11 bases between the two germline ends.

This sequence originates from a woman in her twenties or thirties with COVID-19, enrolled during active disease. Material for sequencing was peripheral blood. V usage is TRBV9 and J usage is TRBJ1-3; a weak D match, TRBD1 (6 bases). CDR3 amino acids: CASSKQGGGNTIYF. In DNA, the CDR3 is TGTGCCAGCAGCAAACAGGGTGGTGGAAACACCATATATTTT.